This record concerns one T cell receptor beta chain sequence. The antigen remains undetermined. This specimen comes from a study of T cell responses to AZD1222 COVID-19 vaccine. Overall study: Pooled in the analysis were second doses at about 4 or about 12 weeks.

Study results and limitations: Clonal diversity may have been underestimated in mostly white British donors. Spike-specific TCR breadth and depth both grew after two AZD1222 doses.

Data came from immunoSEQ multiplex PCR; TCRdb stores just in-frame clones and leaves some out. The sample records about 120,000 clones, 80% to 90% being singletons. Germline lookup yields CDR1 SQVTM and CDR2 ANQGSEA. The CDR3 extends over 13 amino acids. V gave up 3 bases and J gave up 3 bases, with 11 bases separating them. Specimen: peripheral blood, collected on day 0 of AZD1222 vaccination. The sequence came from an adult in good health. V and J are TRBV29-1 and TRBJ1-2; no clear D. The CDR3 DNA reads as TGCAGCGTTGAGTCCGGGTTCGACTATGGCTACACCTTC. This sequence encodes CSVESGFDYGYTF.